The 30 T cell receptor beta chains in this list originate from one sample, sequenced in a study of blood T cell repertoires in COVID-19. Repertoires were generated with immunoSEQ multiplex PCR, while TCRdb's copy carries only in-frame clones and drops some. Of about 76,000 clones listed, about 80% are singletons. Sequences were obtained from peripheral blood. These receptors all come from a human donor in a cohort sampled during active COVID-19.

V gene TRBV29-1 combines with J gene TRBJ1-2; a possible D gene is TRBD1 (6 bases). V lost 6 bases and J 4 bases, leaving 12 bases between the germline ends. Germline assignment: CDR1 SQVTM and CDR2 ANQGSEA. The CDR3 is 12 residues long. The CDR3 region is CSVARGGYGYTF. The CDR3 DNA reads TGCAGCGTGGCCAGGGGTGGCTATGGCTACACCTTC.

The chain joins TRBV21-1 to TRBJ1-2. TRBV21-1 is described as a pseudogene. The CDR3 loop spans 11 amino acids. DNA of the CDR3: TGTGCCAGCAGCCCCCGAGGGGGCTACACCTTC. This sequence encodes CASSPRGGYTF.

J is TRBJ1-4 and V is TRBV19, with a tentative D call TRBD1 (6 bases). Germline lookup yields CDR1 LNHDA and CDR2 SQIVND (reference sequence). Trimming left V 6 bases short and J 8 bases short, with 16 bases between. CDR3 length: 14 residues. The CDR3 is CASRTGGQNEKLFF. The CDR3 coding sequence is TGTGCCAGTAGAACGGGGGGCCAGAACGAAAAACTGTTTTTT.

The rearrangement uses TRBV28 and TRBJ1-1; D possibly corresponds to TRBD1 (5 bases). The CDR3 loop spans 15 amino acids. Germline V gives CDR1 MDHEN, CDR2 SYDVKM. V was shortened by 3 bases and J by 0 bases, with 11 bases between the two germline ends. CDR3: CASSFMTDMNTEAFF. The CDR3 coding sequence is TGTGCCAGCAGTTTCATGACAGACATGAACACTGAAGCTTTCTTT. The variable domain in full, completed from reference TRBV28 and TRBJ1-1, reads DVKVTQSSRYLVKRTGEKVFLECVQDMDHENMFWYRQDPGLGLRLIYFSYDVKMKEKGDIPEGYSVSREKKERFSLILESASTNQTSMYLCASSFMTDMNTEAFFGQGTRLTVV.

CDR3 nucleotides: TGTGCCATCAGTGACCTCGCTAGCGGGAGATACGAGCAGTACTTC. Its protein product is CAISDLASGRYEQYF. The chain uses TRBV10-3 and TRBJ2-7; TRBD2 agrees at 10 bases. The CDR3 has 15 amino acids. The trim removed 3 bases at V and 4 bases at J, leaving 6 bases unmatched. Germline CDR1 reads ENHRY; CDR2 reads SYGVKD.

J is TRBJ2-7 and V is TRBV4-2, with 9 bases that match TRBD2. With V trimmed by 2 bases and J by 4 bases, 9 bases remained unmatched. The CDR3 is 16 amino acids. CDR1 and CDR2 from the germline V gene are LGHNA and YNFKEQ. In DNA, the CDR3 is TGTGCCAGCAGCCAACTCGCGACGACTAGCGGTTACGAGCAGTACTTC. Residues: CASSQLATTSGYEQYF.

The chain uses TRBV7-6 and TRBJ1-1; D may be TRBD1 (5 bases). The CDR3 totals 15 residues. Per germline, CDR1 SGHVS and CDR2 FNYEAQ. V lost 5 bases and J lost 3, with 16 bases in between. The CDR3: CASSQGSFVDTEAFF. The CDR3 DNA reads TGTGCCAGCAGCCAGGGAAGTTTTGTGGACACTGAAGCTTTCTTT.

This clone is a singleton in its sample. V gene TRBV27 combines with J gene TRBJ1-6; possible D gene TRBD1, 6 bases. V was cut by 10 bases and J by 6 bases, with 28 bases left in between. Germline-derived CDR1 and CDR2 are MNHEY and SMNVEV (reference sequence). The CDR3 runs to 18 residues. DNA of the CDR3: TGTGCCACCAGCCCCCGAGGACAGCCAGGAAAAATTAATTCACCCCTCCACTTT. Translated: CATSPRGQPGKINSPLHF.

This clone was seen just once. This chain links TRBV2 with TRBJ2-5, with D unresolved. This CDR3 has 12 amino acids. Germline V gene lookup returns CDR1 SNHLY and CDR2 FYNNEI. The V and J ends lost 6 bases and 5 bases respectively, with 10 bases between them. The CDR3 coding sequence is TGTGCCAGCAGGTTCGGTCCGGAGACCCAGTACTTC. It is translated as CASRFGPETQYF.

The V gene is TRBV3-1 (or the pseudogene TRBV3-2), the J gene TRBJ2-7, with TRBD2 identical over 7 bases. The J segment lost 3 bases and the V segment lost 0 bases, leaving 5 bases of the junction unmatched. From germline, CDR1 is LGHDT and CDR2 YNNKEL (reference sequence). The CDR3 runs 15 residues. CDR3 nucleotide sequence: TGTGCCAGCAGCCAAGATCCGGGAGGACGCTACGAGCAGTACTTC. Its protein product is CASSQDPGGRYEQYF.

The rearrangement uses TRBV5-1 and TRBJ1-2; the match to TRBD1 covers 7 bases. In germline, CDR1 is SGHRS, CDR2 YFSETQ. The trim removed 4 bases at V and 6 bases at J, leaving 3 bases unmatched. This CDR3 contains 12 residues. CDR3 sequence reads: CASSGDRDGYTF. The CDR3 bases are TGCGCCAGCAGCGGCGACAGGGATGGCTACACCTTC.

The CDR3 DNA reads as TGTGCCAGCAGCTTAGCGAGCGACAGGGGTCACACCGGGGAGCTGTTTTTT. Translation: CASSLASDRGHTGELFF. The V call is TRBV7-8, the J call TRBJ2-2, with 8 bases identical to TRBD1. Losses at the gene ends were 0 bases for V and 3 bases for J; bases not matched to a gene: 6. CDR1 and CDR2 from the germline V gene are SGHVS and FQNEAQ. The length of the CDR3 is 17 residues.

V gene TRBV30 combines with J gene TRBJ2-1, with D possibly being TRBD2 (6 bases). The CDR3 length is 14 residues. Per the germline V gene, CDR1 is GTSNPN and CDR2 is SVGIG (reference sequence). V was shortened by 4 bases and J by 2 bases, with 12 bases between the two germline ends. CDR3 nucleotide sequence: TGTGCCTGGAAAGATAGCGGCCCCTACAATGAGCAGTTCTTC. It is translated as CAWKDSGPYNEQFF.

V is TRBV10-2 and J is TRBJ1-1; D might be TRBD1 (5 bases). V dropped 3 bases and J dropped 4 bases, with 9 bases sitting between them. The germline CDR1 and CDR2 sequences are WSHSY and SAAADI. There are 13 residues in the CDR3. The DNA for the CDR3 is TGCGCCAGCAGTGACAGGGTAAGCACTGAAGCTTTCTTT. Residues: CASSDRVSTEAFF.

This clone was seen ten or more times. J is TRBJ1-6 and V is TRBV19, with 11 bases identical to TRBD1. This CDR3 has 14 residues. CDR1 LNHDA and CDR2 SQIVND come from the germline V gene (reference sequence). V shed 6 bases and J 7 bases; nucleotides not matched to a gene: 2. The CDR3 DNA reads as TGTGCCAGTAGGAGGACAGGGGGCAATTCACCCCTCCACTTT. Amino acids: CASRRTGGNSPLHF. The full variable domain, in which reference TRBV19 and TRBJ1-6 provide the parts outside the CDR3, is DGGITQSPKYLFRKEGQNVTLSCEQNLNHDAMYWYRQDPGQGLRLIYYSQIVNDFQKGDIAEGYSVSREKKESFPLTVTSAQKNPTAFYLCASRRTGGNSPLHFGNGTRLTVT.

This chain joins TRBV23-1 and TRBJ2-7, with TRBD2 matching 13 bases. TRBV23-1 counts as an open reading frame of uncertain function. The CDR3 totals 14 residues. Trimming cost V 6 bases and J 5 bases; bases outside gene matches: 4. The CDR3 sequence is CASSRLAGGDEQYF. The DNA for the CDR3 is TGCGCCAGCAGCCGACTAGCGGGAGGAGACGAGCAGTACTTC.

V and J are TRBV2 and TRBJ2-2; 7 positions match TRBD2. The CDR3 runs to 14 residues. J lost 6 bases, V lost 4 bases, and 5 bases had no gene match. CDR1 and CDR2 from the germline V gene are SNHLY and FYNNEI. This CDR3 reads CASSAGRSAGELFF. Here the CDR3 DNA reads TGTGCCAGCAGTGCCGGGAGGAGCGCCGGGGAGCTGTTTTTT.

CDR3 region: CASSIGLAGGLEQFF. For the CDR3, the DNA is TGTGCCAGTAGTATAGGACTAGCGGGAGGCCTTGAGCAGTTCTTC. The V gene is TRBV19, the J gene TRBJ2-1, with 13 bases that match TRBD2. V lost 1 base to trimming and J lost 9 bases; unmatched junction nucleotides: 3. Per germline, CDR1 LNHDA and CDR2 SQIVND (reference sequence). The CDR3 is 15 amino acids. The whole variable domain, filled in from reference TRBV19 and TRBJ2-1, reads DGGITQSPKYLFRKEGQNVTLSCEQNLNHDAMYWYRQDPGQGLRLIYYSQIVNDFQKGDIAEGYSVSREKKESFPLTVTSAQKNPTAFYLCASSIGLAGGLEQFFGPGTRLTVL.

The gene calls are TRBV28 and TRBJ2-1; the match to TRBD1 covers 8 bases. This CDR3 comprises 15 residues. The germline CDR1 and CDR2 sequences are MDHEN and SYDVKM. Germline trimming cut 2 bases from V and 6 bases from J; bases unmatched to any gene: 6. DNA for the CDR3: TGTGCCAGCAGTTTAGGAGGACAGGGCAGCAATGAGCAGTTCTTC. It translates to CASSLGGQGSNEQFF.

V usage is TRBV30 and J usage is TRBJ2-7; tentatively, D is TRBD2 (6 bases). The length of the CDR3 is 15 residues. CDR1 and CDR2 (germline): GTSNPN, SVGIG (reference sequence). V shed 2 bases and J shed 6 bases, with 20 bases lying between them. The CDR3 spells CAWSYPVGLPSEQYF. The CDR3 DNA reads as TGTGCCTGGAGTTATCCCGTAGGACTACCGTCCGAGCAGTACTTC. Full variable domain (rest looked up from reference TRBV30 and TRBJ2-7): SQTIHQWPATLVQPVGSPLSLECTVEGTSNPNLYWYRQAAGRGLQLLFYSVGIGQISSEVPQNLSASRPQDRQFILSSKKLLLSDSGFYLCAWSYPVGLPSEQYFGPGTRLTVT.

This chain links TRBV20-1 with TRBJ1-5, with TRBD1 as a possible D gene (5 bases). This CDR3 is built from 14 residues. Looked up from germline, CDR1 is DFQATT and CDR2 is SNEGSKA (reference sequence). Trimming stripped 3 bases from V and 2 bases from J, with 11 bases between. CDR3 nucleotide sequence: TGCAGTGCTAGTATCGGGGGACGCAATCAGCCCCAGCATTTT. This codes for CSASIGGRNQPQHF.

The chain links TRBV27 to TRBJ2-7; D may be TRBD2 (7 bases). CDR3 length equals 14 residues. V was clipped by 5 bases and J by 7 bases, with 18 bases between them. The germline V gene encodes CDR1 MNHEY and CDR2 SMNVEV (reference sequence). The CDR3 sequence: CASSGGGPFGEQYF. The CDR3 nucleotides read TGTGCCAGCAGTGGGGGGGGGCCCTTTGGGGAGCAGTACTTC.

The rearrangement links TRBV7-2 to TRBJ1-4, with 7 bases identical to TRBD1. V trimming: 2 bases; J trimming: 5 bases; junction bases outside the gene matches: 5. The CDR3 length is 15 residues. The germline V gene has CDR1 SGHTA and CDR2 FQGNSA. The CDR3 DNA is TGTGCCAGCAGCTTAACCGGGACAGAGAATGAAAAACTGTTTTTT. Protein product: CASSLTGTENEKLFF.

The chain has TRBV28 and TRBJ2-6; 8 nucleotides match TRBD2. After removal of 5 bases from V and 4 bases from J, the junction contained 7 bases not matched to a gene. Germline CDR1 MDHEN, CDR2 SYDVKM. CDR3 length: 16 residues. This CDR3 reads CASSPPAGDGANVLTF. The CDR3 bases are TGTGCCAGCAGTCCACCAGCGGGGGACGGGGCCAACGTCCTGACTTTC.

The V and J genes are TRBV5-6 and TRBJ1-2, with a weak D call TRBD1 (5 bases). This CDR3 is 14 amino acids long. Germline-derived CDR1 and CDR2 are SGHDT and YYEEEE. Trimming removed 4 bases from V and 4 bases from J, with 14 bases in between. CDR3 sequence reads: CASSPQGAAYGYTF. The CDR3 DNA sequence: TGTGCCAGCAGCCCCCAAGGGGCCGCCTATGGCTACACCTTC.

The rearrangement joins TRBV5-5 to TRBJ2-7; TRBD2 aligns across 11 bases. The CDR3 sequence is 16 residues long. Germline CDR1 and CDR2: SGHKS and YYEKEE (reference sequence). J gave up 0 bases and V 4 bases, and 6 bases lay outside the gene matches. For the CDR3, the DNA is TGTGCCAGCAGCCAAACACTAGCGGGGGTCTCCTACGAGCAGTACTTC. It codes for CASSQTLAGVSYEQYF.

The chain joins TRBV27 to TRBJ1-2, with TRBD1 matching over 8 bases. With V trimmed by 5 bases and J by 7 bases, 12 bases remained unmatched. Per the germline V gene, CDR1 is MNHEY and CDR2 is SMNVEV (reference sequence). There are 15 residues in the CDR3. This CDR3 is CASSPSGRGRGGYTF. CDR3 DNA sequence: TGTGCCAGCAGTCCCTCCGGCAGGGGGCGAGGTGGCTACACCTTC.

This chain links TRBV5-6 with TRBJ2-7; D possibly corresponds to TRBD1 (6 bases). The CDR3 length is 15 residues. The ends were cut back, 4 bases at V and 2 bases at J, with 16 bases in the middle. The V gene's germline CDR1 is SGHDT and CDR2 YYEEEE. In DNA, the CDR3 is TGTGCCAGCAGCGTCACTGGCAGGGGCACCTACGAGCAGTACTTC. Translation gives CASSVTGRGTYEQYF.

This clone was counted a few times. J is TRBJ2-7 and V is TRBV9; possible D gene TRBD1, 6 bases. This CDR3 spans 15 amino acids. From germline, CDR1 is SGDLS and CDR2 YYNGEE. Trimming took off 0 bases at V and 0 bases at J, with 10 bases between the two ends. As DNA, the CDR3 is TGTGCCAGCAGCGTAGCTACAGGGAGCTCCTACGAGCAGTACTTC. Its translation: CASSVATGSSYEQYF.

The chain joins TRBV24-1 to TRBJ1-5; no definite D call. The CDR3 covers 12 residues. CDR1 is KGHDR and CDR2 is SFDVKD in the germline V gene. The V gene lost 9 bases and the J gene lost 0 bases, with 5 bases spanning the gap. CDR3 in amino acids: CATQDSNQPQHF. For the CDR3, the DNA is TGTGCCACCCAGGATAGCAATCAGCCCCAGCATTTT.